This TCR beta chain was recovered during a study of identical twins. Study-wide results and caveats: Low generation probability was overrepresented in out-of-frame alpha sequences shared by twins. There was more out-of-frame TCR alpha sharing in monozygotic twins than models estimated. The authors noted that invariant MAIT and iNKT cells could partly confound zero-insertion analyses.

TCRdb fed the 5' RACE reads into MiXCR, producing one record per CDR3 protein. The table includes 450,000 or so distinct CDR3 sequences, approximately 15% detected once. To note about this clonotype: Its antigen is currently unknown. The junction departs from the called germline gene at one end, perhaps through a read error.

A further study also used this sample, focusing on yellow fever vaccine responses in identical twins.

The TCR was taken from a woman between 18 and 29 years old in good health. Material: CD4+ T cells sorted from blood.

DNA of the CDR3: TGCTGTGCTAGAGATACGGGACAGGGCTCGGCAGATACGCAGTATTTT. It specifies CCARDTGQGSADTQYF. This sequence joins TRBV20-1 and TRBJ2-3, with 9 nucleotides matching TRBD1. The CDR3 consists of 16 residues. Germline CDR1 is DFQATT and CDR2 is SNEGSKA (reference sequence).